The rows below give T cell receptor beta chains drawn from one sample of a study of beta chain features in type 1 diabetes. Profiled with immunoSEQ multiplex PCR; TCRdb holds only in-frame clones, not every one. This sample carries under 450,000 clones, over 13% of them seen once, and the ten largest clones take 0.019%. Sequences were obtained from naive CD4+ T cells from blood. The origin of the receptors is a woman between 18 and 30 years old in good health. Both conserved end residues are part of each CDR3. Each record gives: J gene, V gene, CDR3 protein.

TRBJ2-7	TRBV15	CATSRAAGASSSYEQYF
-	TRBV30	CAWSGTVPYEQYF
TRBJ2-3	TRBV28	CASSSAAGGADTQYF
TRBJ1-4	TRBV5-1	CASSPGTANEKLFF
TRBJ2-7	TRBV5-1	CASSPRFGTGTYEQYF
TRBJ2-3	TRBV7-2	CGSAGGGTDTQYF
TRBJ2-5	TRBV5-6	CASSLPLLAGGQETQYF
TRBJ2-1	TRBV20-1	CSAKDWDEQFF
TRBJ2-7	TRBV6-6	CASSYSGGSKYEQYF
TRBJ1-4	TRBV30	CAWHPLQGPGEKLFF
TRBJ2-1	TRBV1	CTSSQEPTSNEQFF
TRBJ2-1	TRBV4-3	CASSQELAAYSSYNEQFF
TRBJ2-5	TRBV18	CASSPGQLETQYF
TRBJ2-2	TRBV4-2	CASSPSVRETLTGELFF
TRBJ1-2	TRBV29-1	CSVVSGGQGPGVGGYTF
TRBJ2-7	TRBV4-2	CASSLRLAGDNEQYF
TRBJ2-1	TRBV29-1	CSFYSTNEQFF
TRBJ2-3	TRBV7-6	CASSSNREGTDTQYF
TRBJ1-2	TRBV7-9	CASSLRGSGSGISYGYTF
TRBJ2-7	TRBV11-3	CASSLDGFRPSYEQYF
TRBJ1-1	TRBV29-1	CSVGRLLGTEAFF
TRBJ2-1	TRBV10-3	CATEGQIESHEQFF